The 29 T cell receptor beta chains given below trace back to one sample, sequenced in a study of regulatory T cells in long-lasting Graves disease. Building of the TCR beta libraries involved iRepertoire HTBI primers and Arm-PCR of CDR3 regions. TCRdb called the multiplex PCR reads again in MiXCR, with one record for every CDR3 protein. The table records approximately 290,000 distinct CDR3 sequences, around a fifth of them present only once. Time point indicated: persistent/refractory GD, antithyroid drugs over 5 years with positive TRAb. The TCR library was made from RNA extracted from PBMCs. This specimen was peripheral blood mononuclear cells (PBMCs), taken when the disease was refractory, from a patient treated with antithyroid drugs. The receptors here all came from a female donor with Graves disease.

The sample holds many counts of this clonotype. This chain links TRBV7-2 with TRBJ1-1, with D possibly being TRBD1 (6 bases). V lost 1 base, J lost 7 bases, and 10 bases lay in between. CDR3 length: 13 amino acids. CDR1 is SGHTA and CDR2 is FQGNSA in the germline V gene. The CDR3 protein is CASSLVGQLEAFF. In DNA form, the CDR3 reads TGTGCCAGCAGCTTAGTTGGACAGCTTGAAGCTTTCTTT.

This clonotype has at least ten counts. The gene calls are TRBV11-2 and TRBJ2-5; D not certain. The V gene lost 0 bases and the J gene lost 5 bases, with 4 bases spanning the gap. Per germline, CDR1 SGHAT and CDR2 FQNNGV. CDR3 length equals 12 residues. The CDR3 loop is CASSLDGETQYF. CDR3 bases: TGTGCCAGCAGCTTAGATGGGGAGACCCAGTACTTC.

This clonotype was seen at least ten times. V and J are TRBV11-2 and TRBJ2-3; D may match TRBD1 or TRBD2 (5 bases each). The V end lost 2 bases, the J end lost 2 bases, and 11 bases lay between the germline ends. The CDR3 loop spans 15 amino acids. Germline V gene sequence: CDR1 SGHAT, CDR2 FQNNGV. CDR3 DNA: TGTGCCAGCAGCTTAACGGGGCGCACCACAGATACGCAGTATTTT. This sequence encodes CASSLTGRTTDTQYF.

This clonotype has just one count. The chain is built from TRBV28 and TRBJ2-2; 7 positions agree with TRBD1. V gave up 4 bases and J gave up 4 bases; unmatched junction bases: 9. Per the germline V gene, CDR1 is MDHEN and CDR2 is SYDVKM. The CDR3 is 16 residues long. CDR3 sequence: CASSSDRDVGTGELFF. The CDR3 DNA is TGTGCCAGCAGTTCCGACAGGGACGTTGGCACCGGGGAGCTGTTTTTT.

There are many counts of this clonotype. The V and J genes are TRBV27 and TRBJ1-4; TRBD1 matches 12 bases. The CDR3 runs to 12 residues. Looked up from germline, CDR1 is MNHEY and CDR2 is SMNVEV (reference sequence). With V trimmed by 10 bases and J by 9 bases, 3 bases remained unmatched. The chain's CDR3 is CATRDRGQKLFF. CDR3 DNA: TGTGCCACCAGGGACAGGGGGCAAAAACTGTTTTTT.

This clonotype has ten or more counts. The rearrangement links TRBV29-1 to TRBJ1-5, with 9 bases lining up with TRBD1. V gave up 3 bases and J gave up 8 bases; unmatched junction bases: 8. The CDR3 is 14 amino acids. CDR1 is SQVTM, CDR2 ANQGSEA, per germline. The CDR3 spells CSVDDGTGTEPQHF. The CDR3 DNA is TGCAGCGTTGATGATGGGACAGGGACGGAGCCCCAGCATTTT.

This clonotype has at least ten counts. The chain links TRBV5-1 to TRBJ2-5; D may be TRBD1 (6 bases). This CDR3 spans 14 amino acids. Between the trimmed V and J ends, which lost 2 bases and 2 bases, there was a span of 10 bases. The germline gives CDR1 SGHRS, CDR2 YFSETQ. The CDR3 bases are TGCGCCAGCAGCTTTCGGACAGAGCAAGAGACCCAGTACTTC. The encoded protein is CASSFRTEQETQYF.

This clonotype was counted ten times or more. V and J are TRBV5-4 and TRBJ2-2; 7 bases fit TRBD1. The CDR3 extends over 16 amino acids. V lost 3 bases, J lost 4 bases, and 9 bases stayed unmatched. Germline CDR1 SGHNT, CDR2 YYREEE (reference sequence). In DNA, the CDR3 is TGTGCCAGCAGCTCCCAGGGGGTGCGAGGCACCGGGGAGCTGTTTTTT. This encodes CASSSQGVRGTGELFF.

The V call is TRBV7-2, the J call TRBJ2-7, with 9 bases that match TRBD1. The junction had 9 bases not matched to a gene; V was cut back by 0 bases and J by 6 bases. This CDR3 region has 16 residues. The V gene's germline CDR1 is SGHTA and CDR2 FQGNSA. The chain's CDR3 is CASSLAGGTGWSEQYF. In nucleotides, the CDR3 is TGTGCCAGCAGCTTAGCTGGGGGGACAGGGTGGTCCGAGCAGTACTTC.

This clonotype was counted between two and nine times. The rearrangement joins TRBV27 to TRBJ1-1, with TRBD1 identical over 8 bases. Germline CDR1 and CDR2: MNHEY and SMNVEV (reference sequence). CDR3 length: 13 amino acids. J lost 7 bases, V lost 5 bases, and 6 bases had no gene match. This CDR3 reads CASSALQGDEAFF. The CDR3 bases are TGTGCCAGCAGTGCACTACAGGGGGATGAAGCTTTCTTT.

There are many counts of this clonotype. This rearrangement joins TRBV28 to TRBJ2-6, with D maybe TRBD2 (6 bases). CDR1 is MDHEN, CDR2 SYDVKM, per germline. CDR3 length equals 18 residues. The V end was cut by 2 bases, the J end by 2 bases, with 16 bases between. CDR3 protein: CASSLGRRGIPGANVLTF. The DNA for the CDR3 is TGTGCCAGCAGTTTAGGCCGTCGGGGGATCCCTGGGGCCAACGTCCTGACTTTC.

This clonotype was observed many times. The chain has TRBV6-2 or TRBV6-3 and TRBJ1-5, with D unresolved. Germline loops: CDR1 MNHEY, CDR2 SVGEGT. Trimming shortened V by 2 bases and J by 4 bases, and 6 bases separated the two germline ends. This CDR3 has 13 amino acids. This chain's CDR3 is CASSYGENQPQHF. CDR3 sequence (DNA): TGTGCCAGCAGTTACGGAGAGAATCAGCCCCAGCATTTT.

Regarding this clonotype: A read error is possible here, since a much larger clone lies one base away. CDR3 DNA sequence: TGTGCCGGCAACAGACAGGGGGCCTCCGGGGAGCTGTTTTTT. It encodes CAGNRQGASGELFF. This chain links TRBV7-9 with TRBJ2-2, with 10 bases lining up with TRBD1. There are 14 residues in the CDR3. V gave up 11 bases and J gave up 6 bases; unmatched junction bases: 9. CDR1 and CDR2 (germline): SEHNR, FQNEAQ (reference sequence).

This chain uses TRBV28 with TRBJ1-3; TRBD1 is a possible D gene (5 bases). The CDR3 is 17 residues long. Between the trimmed V and J ends, which lost 3 bases and 0 bases, there was a span of 15 bases. Per germline, CDR1 MDHEN and CDR2 SYDVKM. CDR3 sequence reads: CASSFGSRRGSGNTIYF. The CDR3 coding sequence is TGTGCCAGCAGTTTTGGCTCTCGTAGGGGCTCTGGAAACACCATATATTTT.

This clonotype was observed at least ten times. V and J are TRBV28 and TRBJ1-5; possibly TRBD1 for D (5 bases). The CDR3 loop spans 14 amino acids. The V end lost 6 bases, the J end lost 8 bases, and 17 bases lay between the germline ends. Germline CDR1 MDHEN, CDR2 SYDVKM. As DNA, the CDR3 is TGTGCCAGCAGGATCGGACAAGGGATCAAGCCCCAGCATTTT. Protein product: CASRIGQGIKPQHF.

There are a few counts of this clonotype. The chain links TRBV4-1 to TRBJ1-5; 8 bases are shared with TRBD1. The V gene end was trimmed by 1 base and the J gene end by 2 bases; junction bases not matched to a gene: 7. This CDR3 region has 17 residues. Per germline, CDR1 MGHRA and CDR2 YSYEKL. CDR3 residues: CASSQGLQGARNQPQHF. The CDR3 DNA is TGCGCCAGCAGCCAAGGTCTGCAGGGGGCTCGCAATCAGCCCCAGCATTTT.

The genes are TRBV28 and TRBJ2-2; 13 bases match TRBD2. The CDR3 has 16 amino acids. The V gene end was trimmed by 5 bases and the J gene end by 6 bases; junction bases not matched to a gene: 6. Germline lookup yields CDR1 MDHEN and CDR2 SYDVKM. The CDR3 reads CASSPGLAGAPGELFF. The DNA for the CDR3 is TGTGCCAGCAGTCCCGGACTAGCGGGAGCCCCCGGGGAGCTGTTTTTT.

This chain links TRBV28 with TRBJ2-6; tentatively, D is TRBD1 or TRBD2 (5 bases each). Trimming removed 6 bases at V and 0 bases at J, with 18 bases between. The CDR3 runs to 18 residues. CDR1 and CDR2 (germline): MDHEN, SYDVKM. The CDR3 here is CASRTRTVRGSGANVLTF. CDR3 nucleotide sequence: TGTGCCAGCAGAACCAGGACGGTGAGGGGCTCTGGGGCCAACGTCCTGACTTTC.

The table lists this clonotype with many counts. This sequence joins TRBV12-3 or TRBV12-4 and TRBJ2-2; D may correspond to TRBD1 or TRBD2 (5 bases each). V was shortened by 1 base and J by 4 bases, with 10 bases between the two germline ends. This CDR3 contains 15 residues. The CDR3 sequence: CASSLGGASTGELFF. The DNA for the CDR3 is TGTGCCAGCAGTTTAGGAGGGGCCAGCACCGGGGAGCTGTTTTTT.

This clonotype has ten or more counts. The V call is TRBV6-1, the J call TRBJ2-1, with D unresolved. Germline V gives CDR1 MNHNS, CDR2 SASEGT. The CDR3 is 12 residues long. V gave up 5 bases and J gave up 3 bases, with 5 bases separating them. The CDR3 coding sequence is TGTGCCAGCAGTCAAGACTACAATGAGCAGTTCTTC. Amino acids: CASSQDYNEQFF.

In regard to this clonotype: The CDR3 end shows no conserved phenylalanine or tryptophan, and so a read error is likely. V and J are TRBV20-1 and TRBJ1-2; D ambiguous. The CDR3 is 12 residues long. CDR1 is DFQATT, CDR2 SNEGSKA, per germline (reference sequence). The V end was cut by 0 bases, the J end by 4 bases, with 6 bases between. The CDR3 loop reads CSAREGTYGYTS. The CDR3 DNA is TGCAGTGCTAGAGAGGGTACCTATGGCTACACCTCC.

Note on this clonotype: Possible read error: a much larger clone is one base away. The rearrangement links TRBV6-1 to TRBJ2-7, with D possibly being TRBD2 (6 bases). The CDR3 spans 16 residues. V lost 1 base and J lost 3, with 16 bases in between. Germline CDR1 MNHNS, CDR2 SASEGT. CDR3 loop: CASSEEETSRLYEQYF. The CDR3 DNA is TGTGCCAGCAGTGAAGAAGAAACTAGCCGTCTCTACGAGCAGTACTTC.

The table lists this clonotype with many counts. This chain links TRBV20-1 with TRBJ2-5; 8 nucleotides align to TRBD2. The junction had 17 bases not matched to a gene; V was cut back by 6 bases and J by 5 bases. The CDR3 covers 16 residues. Per the germline V gene, CDR1 is DFQATT and CDR2 is SNEGSKA (reference sequence). Here the CDR3 reads CSAREILAGDGETQYF. The CDR3 DNA reads TGCAGTGCGAGGGAAATCCTAGCGGGCGATGGGGAGACCCAGTACTTC.

This clonotype was counted at least ten times. V and J are TRBV2 and TRBJ1-5; D remains unclear. The germline gives CDR1 SNHLY, CDR2 FYNNEI. CDR3 length equals 14 residues. V was clipped by 7 bases and J by 0 bases, with 10 bases between them. The CDR3: CASTGPDSNQPQHF. The CDR3 nucleotides read TGTGCCAGCACCGGACCGGATAGCAATCAGCCCCAGCATTTT.

In its sample, this clonotype was seen a few times. The chain is built from TRBV7-8 and TRBJ1-1; no definite D call. The CDR3 is 13 amino acids. Per germline, CDR1 SGHVS and CDR2 FQNEAQ. Trimming removed 5 bases from V and 1 base from J, with 8 bases in between. This CDR3 is CASSQVENTEAFF. In DNA form, the CDR3 reads TGTGCCAGCAGCCAAGTTGAGAACACTGAAGCTTTCTTT.

This clonotype was counted many times. The chain is built from TRBV5-6 and TRBJ2-5; 11 nucleotides line up with TRBD2. V lost 4 bases and J lost 0; bases outside the gene matches: 14. This CDR3 has 19 residues. CDR1 SGHDT and CDR2 YYEEEE come from the germline V gene. CDR3 nucleotide sequence: TGTGCCAGCAGCCTAATCCAAGGGACTAGCGGAATGTACCAAGAGACCCAGTACTTC. Translated: CASSLIQGTSGMYQETQYF.

V gene TRBV30 combines with J gene TRBJ2-3; 7 nucleotides agree with TRBD1. After removal of 5 bases from V and 1 base from J, the junction contained 6 bases not matched to a gene. CDR1 is GTSNPN, CDR2 SVGIG, per germline (reference sequence). The CDR3 covers 14 residues. CDR3 amino acids: CAWSTGQGTDTQYF. CDR3 DNA sequence: TGTGCCTGGTCGACAGGGCAGGGCACAGATACGCAGTATTTT.

The chain uses TRBV7-9 and TRBJ2-5; maybe TRBD2 (5 bases). Germline lookup yields CDR1 SEHNR and CDR2 FQNEAQ (reference sequence). The CDR3 totals 14 residues. V was pared by 3 bases and J by 1 base, with 9 bases between. The CDR3 protein is CASSFPLAQETQYF. The CDR3, as DNA: TGTGCCAGCAGCTTCCCCCTAGCCCAAGAGACCCAGTACTTC.

This clonotype was seen at least ten times. One end of the junction is discordant with germline, which a read error may explain. The rearrangement uses TRBV7-2 and TRBJ2-7; D not certain. There are 13 residues in the CDR3. Germline V gene sequence: CDR1 SGHTA, CDR2 FQGNSA. The CDR3: CASSLANSYEQYF. CDR3 bases: TGTGCCAGCAGTTTAGCCAATTCCTACGAGCAGTACTTC.